This TCR beta chain is from a study of beta chain features in type 1 diabetes. Study information: In age, gender and cell yields, patients were similar to healthy donors. Study-wide points: PCR could preferentially amplify shorter templates, alike in patients and controls. Diminished insertions and augmented deletions at VDJ junctions characterized type 1 diabetes patients. Shortening that was moderate but significant affected the TCRB CDR3s of Type 1 diabetes patients in all four CD4+ subsets.

This clone was picked up a small number of times. No antigen is known for it. The collection from each donor was one heparinised blood draw averaging roughly 100 mL. All of the isolated RNA was reverse transcribed, so expressed TCRB transcripts were sequenced. Repertoires were generated with immunoSEQ multiplex PCR, while TCRdb's copy carries only in-frame clones and drops some. The sample includes over 200,000 clones, approximately 10% of them seen just once. The germline V and J ends were trimmed by 4 bases and 5 bases, with 14 bases remaining between them. The CDR3 totals 14 residues. Germline lookup yields CDR1 MNHEY and CDR2 SMNVEV (reference sequence).

The specimen was naive CD4+ T cells from blood. The sequence derives from a man aged 30 to 39 with type 1 diabetes. V usage is TRBV27 and J usage is TRBJ2-5; D is perhaps TRBD2 (5 bases). The CDR3 region is CASSSPARGETQYF. The DNA of the CDR3 is TGTGCCAGCAGTTCCCCCGCCCGGGGTGAGACCCAGTACTTC.